The sequence of this T cell receptor (beta chain) was determined in a study of T cell responses to AZD1222 COVID-19 vaccine. As for the study in general: Pooled in the analysis were second doses at about 4 or about 12 weeks. Regarding the study as a whole: Mostly white British, mostly female donors; authors suggested clonal diversity may be underestimated. The span of vaccine-associated CD4 TCRs extended across spike, with dominance at 160-218 and 743-854.

For this clone: Its target is unknown.

The table came from immunoSEQ multiplex PCR; TCRdb's copy has only in-frame clones and leaves some out. The data hold about 85,000 clones, with around nine tenths observed a single time. The sequenced sample was peripheral blood, obtained on day 0 of AZD1222 vaccination. This clonotype was sampled from an adult in good health.

Here the CDR3 reads CASSPRTGGFSGNTIYF. CDR3 coding DNA: TGTGCCAGCAGTCCACGGACGGGGGGCTTCTCTGGAAACACCATATATTTT. The chain carries TRBV6-6 and TRBJ1-3, with D perhaps TRBD1 (6 bases). Germline CDR1 MNHNY, CDR2 SVGAGI (reference sequence). This CDR3 comprises 17 residues. The ends were cut back, 5 bases at V and 0 bases at J, with 17 bases in the middle.